One T cell receptor (beta chain) is described in this entry. The antigen is undetermined. The data were obtained in a study of STAT5B mutations in CD4+ large granular lymphocyte leukemia. The study, taken as a whole, reports: No patients shared main leukemic clonotypes, though less than 30% appeared at low frequency elsewhere. Compared with healthy controls (2/35), patient top clones favored TRBV06 (8/27). Without putative leukemic clones, patient CD4-sorted repertoires remained more clonal than healthy CD4+ repertoires.

Trimming pared 0 bases from V and 0 bases from J, leaving 12 bases between. CDR3 length equals 18 residues. The germline gives CDR1 SGHTA, CDR2 FQGNSA. The assay was run at survey level. Method: immunoSEQ multiplex PCR; TCRdb's copy keeps in-frame clones and lacks some. Of some 40,000 clones listed, about 82% were seen once; the top ten hold less than 1.5%. The chain carries TRBV7-2 and TRBJ2-6; D might be TRBD2 (7 bases). The receptor's source is a human donor in good health. Source material: CD4+ T cells from blood buffy coats. The CDR3 sequence is CASSLAGGGASGANVLTF. The CDR3 coding sequence is TGTGCCAGCAGCTTAGCCGGCGGGGGCGCCTCTGGGGCCAACGTCCTGACTTTC.